This T cell receptor (beta chain) was captured by sequencing in a study of OX40 agonist ivuxolimab in advanced cancers. Overall study context: In this trial design, patients received ivuxolimab intravenously at 0.01 to 10 mg/kg every 2 weeks. Study findings and constraints: CD4+ and CD8+ T cells in blood underwent clonal expansion by week 6 at 0.1 to 3.0 mg/kg.

Germline V gene lookup returns CDR1 SNHLY and CDR2 FYNNEI. The CDR3 spans 11 residues. Trimming removed 10 bases at V and 6 bases at J, with 10 bases between. As for this clone: Antigen unknown.

Sequenced by immunoSEQ multiplex PCR; TCRdb stores in-frame clones only, minus some. This sample has about 41,000 clones, with 70% to 90% found just once. The rearrangement uses TRBV2 and TRBJ2-4; TRBD2 is a possible D gene (5 bases). The specimen was CD4+ or CD8+ T cells sorted from blood, collected in a trial of the OX40 agonist ivuxolimab. This clonotype originated in an adult with an advanced solid tumor such as melanoma, head and neck, liver or kidney cancer. The CDR3 loop is CAKSGGNIQYF. In DNA form, the CDR3 reads TGTGCCAAATCAGGAGGAAACATTCAGTACTTC. Looking up the rest from reference TRBV2 and TRBJ2-4 gives the full variable domain: EPEVTQTPSHQVTQMGQEVILRCVPISNHLYFYWYRQILGQKVEFLVSFYNNEISEKSEIFDDQFSVERPDGSNFTLKIRSTKLEDSAMYFCAKSGGNIQYFGAGTRLSVL.